Sequencing of this T cell receptor beta chain was carried out in a study of graft-versus-host responses after intestinal transplantation. Overall study: All recipients were transplanted with multivisceral, liver-intestinal, or isolated intestinal grafts.

The germline V gene encodes CDR1 MDHEN and CDR2 SYDVKM. CDR3 size: 14 residues. The method was immunoSEQ multiplex PCR; TCRdb's version includes in-frame clones alone and lacks a portion of them. Among tens of thousands of clones listed, more than 85% were seen once. Details on this clone: What it binds is unknown.

Study-level findings and limits: Peak circulating GvH clone levels tracked with early post-transplant HvG declines.

The sequence came from a human donor who received an intestinal transplant. The specimen was unstimulated CD8+ T cells sorted from spleen or lymph node cells, collected before intestinal transplant. The chain couples TRBV28 to TRBJ2-5, with D possibly matching TRBD1 (6 bases). The J call is uncertain, as TRBJ2-7 better fits the DNA end. CDR3 coding DNA: TGTGCCAGCAGTCCTCAGGGGTCTGACTACGAGCAGTACTTC. Its translation: CASSPQGSDYEQYF.